The rows below give T cell receptor beta chains drawn from one sample of a study of blood T cell repertoires in COVID-19. Sequencing used immunoSEQ multiplex PCR; TCRdb keeps in-frame clones, though not all of them. There are approximately 230,000 clones in the sample; about 93% occur only once, and 1.5% to 2% lies in the top ten. The specimen sequenced was PBMCs or T cells enriched from blood (not recorded which). The receptors shown here come from a woman aged 18-29 years who had recovered from COVID-19. Both conserved end residues are part of each CDR3. D genes are given only for firm matches. A row's size may be missing; if present it is once, few, many or a size class.

D gene	V gene	clone size	J gene	CDR3 DNA	CDR3 protein
NA	TRBV5-1	NA	TRBJ1-6	TGCGCCAGCAGCTTGGCCGCCCGGGGGAATTCACCCCTCCACTTT	CASSLAARGNSPLHF
TRBD1	TRBV6-5	NA	TRBJ2-1	TGTGCCAGCAGTTACTCCGGGACAGTAATTGAAGAGCAGTTCTTC	CASSYSGTVIEEQFF
NA	TRBV5-4	NA	TRBJ1-2	TGTGCCAGCAGCTCACTGACCCCCCGGGGGGAGTTGGGTGGCTACACCTTC	CASSSLTPRGELGGYTF
NA	TRBV5-4	NA	TRBJ1-4	TGTGCCAGCAGCGTTCAATCCAGGGGAAGGGATGAAAAACTGTTTTTT	CASSVQSRGRDEKLFF
NA	TRBV4-3	NA	TRBJ1-2	TGCGCCAGCAGCCAAGTGACTTTGGTACGGGGGGGCTACACCTTC	CASSQVTLVRGGYTF
NA	TRBV19	NA	TRBJ2-5	TGTGCCAGTAATCAGGGCGCAGAGACCCAGTACTTC	CASNQGAETQYF
NA	TRBV9	NA	TRBJ1-2	TGTGCCAGCAGCGTAGGATTGGGGGGGCGACCCCATCCGGGGGGCTACACCTTC	CASSVGLGGRPHPGGYTF
TRBD1	TRBV28	once	TRBJ2-2	TGTGCCAGCAGTTTGTCGGGACAGATAAAAAGTTGGGAGCTGTTTTTT	CASSLSGQIKSWELFF
NA	TRBV27	NA	TRBJ2-1	TGTGCCAGCAGTCTAGGCTACAATGAGCAGTTCTTC	CASSLGYNEQFF
NA	TRBV29-1	NA	TRBJ1-4	TGCAGCTACGGAGGGGACGGTGAAAAACTGTTTTTT	CSYGGDGEKLFF
TRBD1	TRBV10-3	NA	TRBJ1-1	TGTGCCATCAGTGGGGGACAGGCATTTAAAGCTTTCTTT	CAISGGQAFKAFF
NA	TRBV6-4	NA	TRBJ2-6	TGTGCCAGCAGTGCCACGGACAGTTCCGGGGCCAACGTCCTGACTTTC	CASSATDSSGANVLTF
NA	TRBV24-1	NA	TRBJ2-5	TGTGCCACCAGTGATTCGGCGGGCCAAGAGACCCAGTACTTC	CATSDSAGQETQYF
TRBD1	TRBV28	NA	TRBJ1-1	TGTGCCAGCAGTTTAGCGCGACAGGGCAGGGTGAACACTGAAGCTTTCTTT	CASSLARQGRVNTEAFF
NA	TRBV11-2	NA	TRBJ1-2	TGTGCCAGCAGCTCCGACAGTTCAAACTATGGCTACACCTTC	CASSSDSSNYGYTF
NA	TRBV25-1	once	TRBJ1-2	TGTGCAACAGGGAGAGGCTACACCTTC	CATGRGYTF
TRBD1	TRBV28	NA	TRBJ1-2	TGTGCCAGCAGTCGGGGACAGCAAAGAAGCTATGGCTACACCTTC	CASSRGQQRSYGYTF
TRBD1	TRBV28	NA	TRBJ1-1	TGTGCCAGCAGTCAGGGGGGCACTGAAGCTTTCTTT	CASSQGGTEAFF
NA	TRBV12-5	few	TRBJ1-4	TGTGCTAGTGGTCTACACTGGGGACACAGAAATGAAAAACTGTTTTTT	CASGLHWGHRNEKLFF
TRBD2	TRBV27	NA	TRBJ2-5	TGTGCCAGCAGACGGACTAGCGGGAGGACCCAGTACTTC	CASRRTSGRTQYF
TRBD1	TRBV13	NA	TRBJ1-2	TGTGCCAGCAGCCAAGGACAGGGCGGGTTTACTAACTATGGCTACACCTTC	CASSQGQGGFTNYGYTF
NA	TRBV15	NA	TRBJ2-7	TGTGCCACCAGCAGAGCCCCAGGGGACTACGAGCAGTACTTC	CATSRAPGDYEQYF
NA	TRBV7-9	NA	TRBJ1-2	TGTGCCAGCAGCTCCCTCCGAGACGGGACATATGGCTACACCTTC	CASSSLRDGTYGYTF
NA	TRBV11-2	NA	TRBJ2-5	TGTGCCAGCAGCTTAGCGGGGACTCGGATAGAAACCCAGTACTTC	CASSLAGTRIETQYF
TRBD1	TRBV5-1	NA	TRBJ1-5	TGCGCCAGCAGCGCGACAGGGGGCGGCAATCAGCCCCAGCATTTT	CASSATGGGNQPQHF
NA	TRBV3-1/TRBV3-2	NA	TRBJ2-1	TGTGCCAGCAGCCAAACTAGGCACAATGAGCAGTTCTTC	CASSQTRHNEQFF
NA	TRBV24-1	once	TRBJ2-3	TGTGCCACCAAAGTAGGAGGGTCGGATACGCAGTATTTT	CATKVGGSDTQYF
NA	TRBV2	NA	TRBJ2-5	TGTGCCAGCAGCATAGAGACCCAGTACTTC	CASSIETQYF
NA	TRBV28	NA	TRBJ1-2	TGTGCCAGCAGTTTAGGTCGGGGGGGAGTCTATGGCTACACCTTC	CASSLGRGGVYGYTF
TRBD1	TRBV29-1	NA	TRBJ2-1	TGCAGCGTTTTAGGACAGGGCTATGAGCAGTTCTTC	CSVLGQGYEQFF
TRBD2	TRBV11-2	NA	TRBJ2-2	TGTGCCAGCAGTTCCACTAGCGGGAGTATTGCCGGGGAGCTGTTTTTT	CASSSTSGSIAGELFF
TRBD1	TRBV2	once	TRBJ1-2	TGTGCCAGCAGTGAAAGGTGGACAGGCGGCTACACCTTC	CASSERWTGGYTF
NA	TRBV5-4	few	TRBJ1-4	TGTGCCAGCAGCCCCCCGGGTAGCGGCGAAAAACTGTTTTTT	CASSPPGSGEKLFF
TRBD1	TRBV7-3	many	TRBJ1-1	TGTGCCAGCAGCTCCGACAGGGCGGTACTGAACACTGAAGCTTTCTTT	CASSSDRAVLNTEAFF
NA	TRBV11-2	NA	TRBJ1-2	TGTGCCAGCAGCTTTCCAGGTGAAAACTATGGCTACACCTTC	CASSFPGENYGYTF
NA	TRBV12-3/TRBV12-4	few	TRBJ1-2	TGTGCCAGCACCAAGAGAGGGGGCTACACCTTC	CASTKRGGYTF
NA	TRBV27	NA	TRBJ1-1	TGTGCCAGCAGTCCCCCGGCGGGGGTTGCTGAAGCTTTCTTT	CASSPPAGVAEAFF
NA	TRBV3-1/TRBV3-2	NA	TRBJ2-1	TGTGCCAGCAGCCAAGATAGGGACACGCAGTTCTTC	CASSQDRDTQFF
TRBD2	TRBV6-5	NA	TRBJ2-5	TGTGCCAGTCACGAAGCGGGGGCGCTTAGGGAGACCCAGTACTTC	CASHEAGALRETQYF
TRBD1	TRBV28	NA	TRBJ1-2	TGTGCCAGCAGTCCGACAGGGTACGGTGGCTACACCTTC	CASSPTGYGGYTF
TRBD1	TRBV9	once	TRBJ2-7	TGTGCCAGCAGCGTAGGTCAGGGGGACGAGCAGTACTTC	CASSVGQGDEQYF
TRBD1	TRBV6-5	NA	TRBJ2-1	TGTGCCAGCAGCAGGACAGGGATAGATGAGCAGTTCTTC	CASSRTGIDEQFF
TRBD1	TRBV5-1	NA	TRBJ2-7	TGCGCCAGCAGCTTCCAGGGGGCTTACGAGCAGTACTTC	CASSFQGAYEQYF
NA	TRBV27	NA	TRBJ1-2	TGTGCCAGCAGTCCGTTTGGGGCCTATGGCTACACCTTC	CASSPFGAYGYTF
TRBD1	TRBV7-9	NA	TRBJ1-1	TGTGCCAGCAGCTTAGATCAGGGGGGCACTGAAGCTTTCTTT	CASSLDQGGTEAFF
NA	TRBV2	NA	TRBJ1-1	TGTGCCAGCAGCCCAAACGCGGACACTGAAGCTTTCTTT	CASSPNADTEAFF
TRBD1	TRBV5-4	NA	TRBJ1-1	TGTGCCAGCAGGGTGGGACAGGCGAACACTGAAGCTTTCTTT	CASRVGQANTEAFF
TRBD1	TRBV29-1	NA	TRBJ1-4	TGCAGCGTTAGGGGACAGACTAATGAAAAACTGTTTTTT	CSVRGQTNEKLFF
NA	TRBV2	once	TRBJ2-7	TGTGCCAGCAGTGAAGAGACCCTTTATGGGTGGCAGGGCTCCTACGAGCAGTACTTC	CASSEETLYGWQGSYEQYF
TRBD2	TRBV5-1	NA	TRBJ2-1	TGCGCCAGCACCTTGACTAGCGGGGGGATCCCCCGCTCCTACAATGAGCAGTTCTTC	CASTLTSGGIPRSYNEQFF
NA	TRBV7-2	NA	TRBJ2-2	TGTGCCAGCAGCTTAGTTGCGGGCCCGAACACCGGGGAGCTGTTTTTT	CASSLVAGPNTGELFF
NA	TRBV7-8	NA	TRBJ1-1	TGTGCCAGCAGCTTAGTTTTTCCGGGGGAACCTTTGAACACTGAAGCTTTCTTT	CASSLVFPGEPLNTEAFF
NA	TRBV5-1	NA	TRBJ1-4	TGCGCCAGCAGCTTGCGAGGGCTCTATGAAAAACTGTTTTTT	CASSLRGLYEKLFF
NA	TRBV27	NA	TRBJ1-4	TGTGCCAGCAGGGAGACAGGCTCTTATGAAAAACTGTTTTTT	CASRETGSYEKLFF
TRBD1	TRBV19	once	TRBJ2-2	TGTGCCAGTAGCGTCGACAGGGGCACCGGGGAGCTGTTTTTT	CASSVDRGTGELFF
NA	TRBV18	NA	TRBJ1-3	TGTGCCAGCTCACCTTTTCAGGAACTTGGAAACACCATATATTTT	CASSPFQELGNTIYF
NA	TRBV9	NA	TRBJ2-2	TGTGCCAGCAGCGTAGGGGCAGGGGCTATGAACACCGGGGAGCTGTTTTTT	CASSVGAGAMNTGELFF
TRBD1	TRBV4-2	NA	TRBJ1-5	TGTGCCAGCAGCCAAGATACAGGGGGCGTTTCTCAGCCCCAGCATTTT	CASSQDTGGVSQPQHF
NA	TRBV7-2	NA	TRBJ2-7	TGTGCCAGCAGCTCACCTACTAGGTTCCCCTACGAGCAGTACTTC	CASSSPTRFPYEQYF
NA	TRBV7-9	NA	TRBJ1-4	TGTGCCAGCAGCTTAGGCGGGGGCCCGAATGAAAAACTGTTTTTT	CASSLGGGPNEKLFF